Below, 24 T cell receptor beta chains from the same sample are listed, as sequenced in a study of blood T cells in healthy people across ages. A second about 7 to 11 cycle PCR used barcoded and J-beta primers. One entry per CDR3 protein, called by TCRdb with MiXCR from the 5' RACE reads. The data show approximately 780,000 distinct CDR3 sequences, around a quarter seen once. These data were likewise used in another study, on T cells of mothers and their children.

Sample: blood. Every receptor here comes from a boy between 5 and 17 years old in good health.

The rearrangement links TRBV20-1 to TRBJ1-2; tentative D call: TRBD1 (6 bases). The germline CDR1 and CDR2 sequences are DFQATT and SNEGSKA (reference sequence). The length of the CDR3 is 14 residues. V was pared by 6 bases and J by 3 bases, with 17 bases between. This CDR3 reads CSATGGGSDYGYTF. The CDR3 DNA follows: TGCAGTGCGACTGGGGGGGGCTCCGACTATGGCTACACCTTC.

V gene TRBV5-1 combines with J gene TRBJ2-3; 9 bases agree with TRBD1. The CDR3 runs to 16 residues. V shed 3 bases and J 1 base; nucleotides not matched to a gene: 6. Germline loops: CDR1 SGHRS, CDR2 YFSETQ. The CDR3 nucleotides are TGCGCCAGCAGCTCGGGGACAGGGATCGGCACAGATACGCAGTATTTT. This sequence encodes CASSSGTGIGTDTQYF.

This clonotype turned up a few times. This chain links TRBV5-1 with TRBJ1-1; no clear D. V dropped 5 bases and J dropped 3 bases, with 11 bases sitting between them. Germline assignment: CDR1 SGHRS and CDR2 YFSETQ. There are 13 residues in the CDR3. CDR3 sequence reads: CASSAGSDTEAFF. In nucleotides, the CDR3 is TGCGCCAGCAGTGCGGGGTCTGACACTGAAGCTTTCTTT.

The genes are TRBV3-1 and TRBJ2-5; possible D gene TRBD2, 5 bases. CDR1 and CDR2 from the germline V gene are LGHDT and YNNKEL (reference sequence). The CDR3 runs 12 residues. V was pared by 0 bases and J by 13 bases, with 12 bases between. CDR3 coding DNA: TGTGCCAGCAGCCAAGATATCAGACTACGGTACTTC. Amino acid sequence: CASSQDIRLRYF.

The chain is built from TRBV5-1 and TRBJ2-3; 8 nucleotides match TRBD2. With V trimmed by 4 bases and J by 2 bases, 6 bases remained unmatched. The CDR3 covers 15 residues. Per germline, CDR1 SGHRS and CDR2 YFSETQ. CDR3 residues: CASSPSGGDTDTQYF. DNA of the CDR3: TGCGCCAGCAGCCCCAGCGGGGGCGACACAGATACGCAGTATTTT. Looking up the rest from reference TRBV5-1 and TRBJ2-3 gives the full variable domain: KAGVTQTPRYLIKTRGQQVTLSCSPISGHRSVSWYQQTPGQGLQFLFEYFSETQRNKGNFPGRFSGRQFSNSRSEMNVSTLELGDSALYLCASSPSGGDTDTQYFGPGTRLTVL.

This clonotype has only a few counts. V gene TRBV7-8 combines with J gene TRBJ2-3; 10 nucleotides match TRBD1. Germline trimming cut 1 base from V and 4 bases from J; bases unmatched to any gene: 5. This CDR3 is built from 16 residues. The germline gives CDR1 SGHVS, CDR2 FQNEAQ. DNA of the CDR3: TGTGCCAGCAGCTTAGTTGGGACAGGGGCCGCAGATACGCAGTATTTT. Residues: CASSLVGTGAADTQYF. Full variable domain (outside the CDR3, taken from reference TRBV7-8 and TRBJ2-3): GAGVSQSPRYKVAKRGQDVALRCDPISGHVSLFWYQQALGQGPEFLTYFQNEAQLDKSGLPSDRFFAERPEGSVSTLKIQRTQQEDSAVYLCASSLVGTGAADTQYFGPGTRLTVL.

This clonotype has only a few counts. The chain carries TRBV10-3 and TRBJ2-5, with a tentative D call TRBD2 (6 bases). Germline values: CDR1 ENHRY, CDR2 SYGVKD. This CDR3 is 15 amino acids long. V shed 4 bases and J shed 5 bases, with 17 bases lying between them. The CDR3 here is CAISGKEAEGETQYF. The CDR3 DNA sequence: TGTGCCATCAGTGGGAAGGAAGCGGAGGGGGAGACCCAGTACTTC.

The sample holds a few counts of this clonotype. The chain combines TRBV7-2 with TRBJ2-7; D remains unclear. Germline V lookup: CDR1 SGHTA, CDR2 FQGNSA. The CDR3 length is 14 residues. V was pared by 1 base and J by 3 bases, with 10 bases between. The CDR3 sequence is CASSLVRLNYEQYF. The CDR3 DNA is TGTGCCAGCAGCTTAGTACGGCTTAACTACGAGCAGTACTTC.

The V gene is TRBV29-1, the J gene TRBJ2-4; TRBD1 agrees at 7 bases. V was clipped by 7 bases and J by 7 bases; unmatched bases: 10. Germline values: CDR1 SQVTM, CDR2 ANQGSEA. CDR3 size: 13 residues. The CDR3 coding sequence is TGCAGCGGAGGGGAAGGGGGCAGGAACATTCAGTACTTC. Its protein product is CSGGEGGRNIQYF.

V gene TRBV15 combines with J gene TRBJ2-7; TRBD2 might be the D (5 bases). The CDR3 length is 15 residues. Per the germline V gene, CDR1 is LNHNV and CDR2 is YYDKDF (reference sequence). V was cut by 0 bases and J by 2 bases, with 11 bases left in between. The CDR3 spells CATSRDRGYTYEQYF. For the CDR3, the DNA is TGTGCCACCAGCAGAGATCGGGGTTATACCTACGAGCAGTACTTC.

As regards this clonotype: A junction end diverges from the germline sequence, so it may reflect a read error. The chain's CDR3 is CASSDVGGGAYNGQFF. CDR3 coding DNA: TGTGCCAGCAGTGACGTGGGCGGGGGGGCCTACAATGGGCAGTTCTTC. This chain uses TRBV2 with TRBJ2-1; 9 bases fit TRBD2. In germline, CDR1 is SNHLY, CDR2 FYNNEI. The CDR3 covers 16 residues.

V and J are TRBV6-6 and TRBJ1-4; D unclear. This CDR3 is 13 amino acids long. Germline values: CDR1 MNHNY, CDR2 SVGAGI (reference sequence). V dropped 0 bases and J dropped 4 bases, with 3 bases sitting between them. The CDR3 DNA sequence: TGTGCCAGCAGTTACTCGGGTAATGAAAAACTGTTTTTT. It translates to CASSYSGNEKLFF.

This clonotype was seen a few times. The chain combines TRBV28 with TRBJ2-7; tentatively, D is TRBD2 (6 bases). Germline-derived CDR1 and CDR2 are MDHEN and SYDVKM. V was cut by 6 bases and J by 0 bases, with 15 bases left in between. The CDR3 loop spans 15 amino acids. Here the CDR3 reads CASSHRGTLSYEQYF. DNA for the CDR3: TGTGCCAGCAGCCACCGGGGGACCCTCTCCTACGAGCAGTACTTC. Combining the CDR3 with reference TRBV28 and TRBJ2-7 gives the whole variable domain DVKVTQSSRYLVKRTGEKVFLECVQDMDHENMFWYRQDPGLGLRLIYFSYDVKMKEKGDIPEGYSVSREKKERFSLILESASTNQTSMYLCASSHRGTLSYEQYFGPGTRLTVT.

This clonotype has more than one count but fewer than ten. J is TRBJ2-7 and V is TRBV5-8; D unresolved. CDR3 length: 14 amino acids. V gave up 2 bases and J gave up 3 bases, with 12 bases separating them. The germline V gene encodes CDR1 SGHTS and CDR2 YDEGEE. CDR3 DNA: TGTGCCAGCAGCTTAGTGACACTGAACTACGAGCAGTACTTC. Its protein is CASSLVTLNYEQYF.

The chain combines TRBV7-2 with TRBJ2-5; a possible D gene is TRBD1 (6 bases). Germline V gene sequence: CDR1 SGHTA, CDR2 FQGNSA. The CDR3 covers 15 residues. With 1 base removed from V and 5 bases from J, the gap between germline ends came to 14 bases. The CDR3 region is CASSLVPQRGETQYF. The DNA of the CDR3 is TGTGCCAGCAGCTTAGTTCCCCAGAGGGGGGAGACCCAGTACTTC.

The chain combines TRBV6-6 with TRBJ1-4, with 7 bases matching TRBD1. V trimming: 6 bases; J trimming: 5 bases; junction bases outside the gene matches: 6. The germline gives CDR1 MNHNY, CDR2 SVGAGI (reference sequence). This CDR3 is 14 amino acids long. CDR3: CASRTGQTNEKLFF. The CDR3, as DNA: TGTGCCAGCAGAACGGGACAGACAAATGAAAAACTGTTTTTT.

The CDR3 DNA sequence: TGTGCCAGCAGTTACTCGACTAGCGGGGATGTGACCGGGGAGCTGTTTTTT. This codes for CASSYSTSGDVTGELFF. The gene calls are TRBV6-5 and TRBJ2-2, with TRBD2 identical over 11 bases. With V trimmed by 0 bases and J by 5 bases, 5 bases remained unmatched. The CDR3 contains 17 residues. The germline V gene encodes CDR1 MNHEY and CDR2 SVGAGI.

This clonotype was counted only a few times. The CDR3 sequence is CAGGANPQETQYF. CDR3 nucleotides: TGTGCCGGGGGGGCGAACCCTCAAGAGACCCAGTACTTC. This chain links TRBV2 with TRBJ2-5, with TRBD2 as a possible D gene (7 bases). CDR1 is SNHLY and CDR2 is FYNNEI in the germline V gene. Trimming left V 11 bases short and J 2 bases short, with 15 bases between. CDR3 length: 13 residues.

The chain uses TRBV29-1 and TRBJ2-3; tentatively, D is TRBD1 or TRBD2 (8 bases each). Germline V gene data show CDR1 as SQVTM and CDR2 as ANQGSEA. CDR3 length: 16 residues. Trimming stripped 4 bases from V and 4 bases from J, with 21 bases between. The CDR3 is CSVGRGAGGFPDTQYF. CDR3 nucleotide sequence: TGCAGCGTTGGGCGGGGGGCAGGGGGCTTCCCAGATACGCAGTATTTT.

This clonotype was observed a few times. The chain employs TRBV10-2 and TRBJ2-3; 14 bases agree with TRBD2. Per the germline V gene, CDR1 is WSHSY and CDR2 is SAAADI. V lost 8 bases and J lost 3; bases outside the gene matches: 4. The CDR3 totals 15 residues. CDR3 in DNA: TGCGCCAGCCAGACTAGCGGGGGGGCAACAGATACGCAGTATTTT. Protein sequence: CASQTSGGATDTQYF.

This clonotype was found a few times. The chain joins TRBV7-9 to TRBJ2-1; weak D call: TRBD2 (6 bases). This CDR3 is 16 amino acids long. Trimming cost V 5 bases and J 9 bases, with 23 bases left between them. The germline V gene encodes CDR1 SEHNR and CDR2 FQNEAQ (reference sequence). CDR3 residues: CASSPLLSGVVLEQFF. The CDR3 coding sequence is TGTGCCAGCAGCCCGCTACTTAGCGGCGTTGTGCTTGAGCAGTTCTTC.

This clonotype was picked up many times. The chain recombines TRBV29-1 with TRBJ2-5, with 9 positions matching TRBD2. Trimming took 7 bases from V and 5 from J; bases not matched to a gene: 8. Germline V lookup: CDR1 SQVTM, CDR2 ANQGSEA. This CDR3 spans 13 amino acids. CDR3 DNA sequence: TGCAGCGCAGAGCGGGGGGCGGGGGAGACCCAGTACTTC. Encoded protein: CSAERGAGETQYF.

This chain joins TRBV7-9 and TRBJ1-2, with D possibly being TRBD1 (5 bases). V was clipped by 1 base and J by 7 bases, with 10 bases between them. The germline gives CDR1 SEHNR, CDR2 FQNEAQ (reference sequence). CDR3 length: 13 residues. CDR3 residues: CASSLVSQAGYTF. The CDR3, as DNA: TGTGCCAGCAGCTTAGTATCACAGGCTGGCTACACCTTC. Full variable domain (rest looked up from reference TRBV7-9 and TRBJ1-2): DTGVSQNPRHKITKRGQNVTFRCDPISEHNRLYWYRQTLGQGPEFLTYFQNEAQLEKSRLLSDRFSAERPKGSFSTLEIQRTEQGDSAMYLCASSLVSQAGYTFGSGTRLTVV.

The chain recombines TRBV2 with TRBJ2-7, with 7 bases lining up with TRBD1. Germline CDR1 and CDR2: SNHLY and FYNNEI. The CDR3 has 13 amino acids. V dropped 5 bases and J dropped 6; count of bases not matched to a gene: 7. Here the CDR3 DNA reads TGTGCCAGCAGTAGACAGGGTGTGAGCGAGCAGTACTTC. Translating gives CASSRQGVSEQYF.